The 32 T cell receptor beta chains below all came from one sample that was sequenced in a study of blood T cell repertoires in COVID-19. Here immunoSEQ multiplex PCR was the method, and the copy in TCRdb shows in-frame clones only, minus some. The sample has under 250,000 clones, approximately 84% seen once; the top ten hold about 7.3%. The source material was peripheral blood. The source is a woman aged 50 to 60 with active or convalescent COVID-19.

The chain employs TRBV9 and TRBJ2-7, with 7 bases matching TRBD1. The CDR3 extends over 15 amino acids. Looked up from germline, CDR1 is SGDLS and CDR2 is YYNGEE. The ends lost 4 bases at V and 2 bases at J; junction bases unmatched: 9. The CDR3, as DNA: TGTGCCAGCAGCCCACCAGCGGACAGGCCCTACGAGCAGTACTTC. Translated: CASSPPADRPYEQYF. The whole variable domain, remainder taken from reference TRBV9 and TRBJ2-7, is DSGVTQTPKHLITATGQRVTLRCSPRSGDLSVYWYQQSLDQGLQFLIQYYNGEERAKGNILERFSAQQFPDLHSELNLSSLELGDSALYFCASSPPADRPYEQYFGPGTRLTVT.

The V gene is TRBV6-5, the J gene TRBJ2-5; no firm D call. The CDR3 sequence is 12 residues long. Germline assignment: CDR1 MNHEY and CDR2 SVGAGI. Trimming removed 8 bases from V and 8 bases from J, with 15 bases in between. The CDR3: CASYDIRETQYF. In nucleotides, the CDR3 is TGTGCCAGCTACGACATAAGAGAAACCCAGTACTTC.

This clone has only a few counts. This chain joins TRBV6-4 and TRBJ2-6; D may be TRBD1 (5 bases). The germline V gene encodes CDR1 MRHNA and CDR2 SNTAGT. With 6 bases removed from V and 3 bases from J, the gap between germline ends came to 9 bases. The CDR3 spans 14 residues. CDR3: CASSVRVGANVLTF. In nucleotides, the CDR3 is TGTGCCAGCAGCGTCAGGGTTGGGGCCAACGTCCTGACTTTC.

CDR3 DNA sequence: TGTGCCAGCAGTGAGTACAGGGTGCGGGCGACTAATGAAAAACTGTTTTTT. Residues: CASSEYRVRATNEKLFF. V and J are TRBV6-1 and TRBJ1-4, with D possibly matching TRBD1 (6 bases). Germline CDR1 is MNHNS and CDR2 is SASEGT. There are 17 residues in the CDR3. Trimming cost V 3 bases and J 2 bases, with 16 bases left between them.

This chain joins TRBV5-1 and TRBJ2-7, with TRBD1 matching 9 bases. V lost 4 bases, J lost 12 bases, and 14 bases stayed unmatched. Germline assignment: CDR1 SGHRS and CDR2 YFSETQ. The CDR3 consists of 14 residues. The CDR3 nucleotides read TGCGCCAGCAGCCCTAGCTTGGGGACAGGGTTTACGTACTTC. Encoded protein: CASSPSLGTGFTYF.

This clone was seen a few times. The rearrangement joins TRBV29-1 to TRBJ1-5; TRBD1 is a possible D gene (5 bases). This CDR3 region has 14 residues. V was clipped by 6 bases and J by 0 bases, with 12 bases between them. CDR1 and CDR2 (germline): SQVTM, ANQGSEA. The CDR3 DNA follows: TGCAGCGTCGTCGACAGCAATAGCAATCAGCCCCAGCATTTT. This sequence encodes CSVVDSNSNQPQHF.

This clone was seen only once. In nucleotides, the CDR3 is TGTGCCAGCAGACAGGCGGCGGGAGGTGGCTACACCTTC. This gives the protein CASRQAAGGGYTF. The chain uses TRBV28 and TRBJ1-2, with D possibly being TRBD1 (5 bases). The CDR3 totals 13 residues. Germline V lookup: CDR1 MDHEN, CDR2 SYDVKM. With 6 bases removed from V and 7 bases from J, the gap between germline ends came to 15 bases.

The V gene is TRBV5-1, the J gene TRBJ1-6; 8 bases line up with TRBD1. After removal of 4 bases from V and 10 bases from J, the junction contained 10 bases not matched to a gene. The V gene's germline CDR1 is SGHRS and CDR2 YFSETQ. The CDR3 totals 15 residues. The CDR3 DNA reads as TGCGCCAGCAGCGAAAGGACAGGGTACCCCTCACCCCTCCACTTT. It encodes CASSERTGYPSPLHF.

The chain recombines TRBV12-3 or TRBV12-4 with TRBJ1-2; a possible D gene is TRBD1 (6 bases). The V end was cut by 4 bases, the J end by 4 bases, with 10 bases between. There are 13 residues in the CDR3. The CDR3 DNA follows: TGTGCCAGCAGTTCCCAGGGGATCTATGGCTACACCTTC. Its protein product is CASSSQGIYGYTF.

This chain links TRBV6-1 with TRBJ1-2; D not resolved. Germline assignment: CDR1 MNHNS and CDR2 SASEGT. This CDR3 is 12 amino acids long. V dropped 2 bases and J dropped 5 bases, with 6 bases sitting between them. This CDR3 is CASSESEYGYTF. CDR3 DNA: TGTGCCAGCAGTGAATCCGAGTATGGCTACACCTTC.

CDR3 nucleotide sequence: TGTGCCAGCAGTCGGGGACTAGCGGGGGGACTGATTGGGGAGCAGTTCTTC. As protein: CASSRGLAGGLIGEQFF. The rearrangement links TRBV6-2 or TRBV6-3 to TRBJ2-1; TRBD2 matches at 15 bases. This CDR3 contains 17 residues. Unmatched junction bases numbered 12, after V lost 5 bases and J lost 10 bases. Germline V gene lookup returns CDR1 MNHEY and CDR2 SVGEGT.

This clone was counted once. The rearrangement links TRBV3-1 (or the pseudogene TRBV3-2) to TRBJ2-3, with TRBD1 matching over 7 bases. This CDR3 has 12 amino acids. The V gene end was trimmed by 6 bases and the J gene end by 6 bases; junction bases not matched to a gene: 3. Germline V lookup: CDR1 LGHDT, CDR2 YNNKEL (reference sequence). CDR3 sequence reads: CASSPTGDTQYF. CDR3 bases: TGTGCCAGCAGTCCGACAGGGGATACGCAGTATTTT.

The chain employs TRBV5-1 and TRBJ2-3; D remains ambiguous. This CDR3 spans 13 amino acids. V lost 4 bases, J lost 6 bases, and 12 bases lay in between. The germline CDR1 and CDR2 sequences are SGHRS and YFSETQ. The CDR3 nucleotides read TGCGCCAGCAGCCGAACTTCTACGGATACGCAGTATTTT. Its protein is CASSRTSTDTQYF.

Here the CDR3 reads CASRWTSTDTQYF. The CDR3 DNA reads as TGTGCCAGCAGGTGGACTAGCACAGATACGCAGTATTTT. The chain joins TRBV28 to TRBJ2-3; a weak D match, TRBD2 (5 bases). This CDR3 region has 13 residues. Trimming stripped 6 bases from V and 0 bases from J, with 7 bases between. Germline V gene lookup returns CDR1 MDHEN and CDR2 SYDVKM.

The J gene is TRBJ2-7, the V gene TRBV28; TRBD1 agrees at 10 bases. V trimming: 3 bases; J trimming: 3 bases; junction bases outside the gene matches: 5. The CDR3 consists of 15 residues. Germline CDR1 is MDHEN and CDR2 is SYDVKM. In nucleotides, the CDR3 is TGTGCCAGCAGTTTGGGGACAGGGGTCCTCTACGAGCAGTACTTC. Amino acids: CASSLGTGVLYEQYF.

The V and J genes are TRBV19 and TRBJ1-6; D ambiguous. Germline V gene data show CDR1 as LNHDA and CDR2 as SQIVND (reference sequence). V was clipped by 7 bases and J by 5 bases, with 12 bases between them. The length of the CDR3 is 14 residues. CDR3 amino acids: CASTEGMDNSPLHF. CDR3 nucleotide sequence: TGTGCCAGTACGGAGGGAATGGATAATTCACCCCTCCACTTT.

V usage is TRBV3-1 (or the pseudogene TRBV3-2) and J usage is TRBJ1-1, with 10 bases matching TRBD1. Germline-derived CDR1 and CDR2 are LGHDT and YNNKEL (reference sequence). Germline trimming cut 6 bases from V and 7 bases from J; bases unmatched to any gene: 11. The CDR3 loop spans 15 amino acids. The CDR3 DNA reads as TGTGCCAGCAGACCGAGGACAGGGGGGGGTAGTGAAGCTTTCTTT. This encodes CASRPRTGGGSEAFF.

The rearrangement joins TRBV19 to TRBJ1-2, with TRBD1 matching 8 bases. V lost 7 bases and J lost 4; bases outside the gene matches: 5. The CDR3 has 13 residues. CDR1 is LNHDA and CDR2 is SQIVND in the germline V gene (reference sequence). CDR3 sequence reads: CASTITGGYGYTF. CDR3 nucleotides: TGTGCCAGTACCATCACAGGGGGCTATGGCTACACCTTC.

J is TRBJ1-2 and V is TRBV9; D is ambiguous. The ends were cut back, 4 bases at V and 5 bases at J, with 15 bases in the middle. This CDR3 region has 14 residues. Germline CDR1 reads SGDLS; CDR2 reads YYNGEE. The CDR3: CASSPRVGKYGYTF. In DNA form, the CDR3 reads TGTGCCAGCAGCCCGCGGGTCGGGAAGTATGGCTACACCTTC.

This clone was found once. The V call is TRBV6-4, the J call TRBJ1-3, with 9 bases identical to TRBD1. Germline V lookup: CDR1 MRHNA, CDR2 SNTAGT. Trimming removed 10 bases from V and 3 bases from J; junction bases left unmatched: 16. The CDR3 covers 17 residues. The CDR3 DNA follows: TGTGCCACCGAACCGTCTGCCGGGACAGGGTGTGGAAACACCATATATTTT. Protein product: CATEPSAGTGCGNTIYF.

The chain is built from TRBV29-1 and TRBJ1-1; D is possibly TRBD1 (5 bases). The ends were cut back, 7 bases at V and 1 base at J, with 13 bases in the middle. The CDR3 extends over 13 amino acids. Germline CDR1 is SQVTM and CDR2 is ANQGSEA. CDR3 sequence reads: CSATRQQNTEAFF. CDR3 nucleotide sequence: TGCAGCGCCACCCGACAGCAGAACACTGAAGCTTTCTTT.

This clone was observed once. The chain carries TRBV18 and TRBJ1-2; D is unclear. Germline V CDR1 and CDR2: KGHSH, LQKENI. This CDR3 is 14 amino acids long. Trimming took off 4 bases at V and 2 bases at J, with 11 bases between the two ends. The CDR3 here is CASSHGFGNYGYTF. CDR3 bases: TGTGCCAGCTCACACGGGTTCGGAAACTATGGCTACACCTTC.

The CDR3 protein is CASSYGTANYGYTF. The CDR3 region has the DNA TGTGCCAGTAGTTATGGGACAGCTAACTATGGCTACACCTTC. The chain couples TRBV19 to TRBJ1-2; 7 bases line up with TRBD1. Germline CDR1 reads LNHDA; CDR2 reads SQIVND (reference sequence). V was pared by 5 bases and J by 0 bases, with 3 bases of the junction left unmatched. This CDR3 is 14 amino acids long. The full variable domain, rest sourced from reference TRBV19 and TRBJ1-2, is DGGITQSPKYLFRKEGQNVTLSCEQNLNHDAMYWYRQDPGQGLRLIYYSQIVNDFQKGDIAEGYSVSREKKESFPLTVTSAQKNPTAFYLCASSYGTANYGYTFGSGTRLTVV.

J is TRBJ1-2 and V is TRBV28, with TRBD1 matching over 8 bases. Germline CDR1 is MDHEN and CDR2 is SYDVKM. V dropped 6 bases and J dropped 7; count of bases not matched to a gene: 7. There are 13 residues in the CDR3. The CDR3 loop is CASRQQGARGYTF. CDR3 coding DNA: TGTGCCAGCAGACAGCAGGGGGCGCGTGGCTACACCTTC.

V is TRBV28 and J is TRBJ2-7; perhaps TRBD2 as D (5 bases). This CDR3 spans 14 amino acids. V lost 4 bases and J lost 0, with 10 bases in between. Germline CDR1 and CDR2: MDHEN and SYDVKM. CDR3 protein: CASSSTGFSYEQYF. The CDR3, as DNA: TGTGCCAGCAGTTCGACGGGATTCTCCTACGAGCAGTACTTC.

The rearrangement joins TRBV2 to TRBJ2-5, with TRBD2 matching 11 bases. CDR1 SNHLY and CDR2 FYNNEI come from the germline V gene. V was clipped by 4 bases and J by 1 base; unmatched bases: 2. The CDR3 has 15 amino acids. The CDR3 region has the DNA TGTGCCAGCAGTGGACTAGCGGGAAGCCAAGAGACCCAGTACTTC. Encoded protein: CASSGLAGSQETQYF.

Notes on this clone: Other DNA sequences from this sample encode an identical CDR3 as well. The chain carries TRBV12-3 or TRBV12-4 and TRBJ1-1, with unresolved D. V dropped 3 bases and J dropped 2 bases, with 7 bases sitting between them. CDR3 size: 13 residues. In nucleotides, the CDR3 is TGTGCCAGCAGTTTCTCCGTTAACACTGAAGCTTTCTTT. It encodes CASSFSVNTEAFF.

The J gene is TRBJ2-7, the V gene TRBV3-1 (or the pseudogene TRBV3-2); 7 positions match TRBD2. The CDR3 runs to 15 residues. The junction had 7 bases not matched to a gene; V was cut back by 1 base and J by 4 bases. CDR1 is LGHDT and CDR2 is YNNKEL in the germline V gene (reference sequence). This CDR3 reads CASSQGPLAAYEQYF. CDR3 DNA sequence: TGTGCCAGCAGCCAAGGGCCGCTAGCGGCTTACGAGCAGTACTTC.

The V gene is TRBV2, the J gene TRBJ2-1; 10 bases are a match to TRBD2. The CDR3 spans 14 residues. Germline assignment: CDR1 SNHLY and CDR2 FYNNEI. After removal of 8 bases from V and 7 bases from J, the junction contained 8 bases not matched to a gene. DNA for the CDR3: TGTGCCAGCGGAGCGGGAGGGTGGAGGAATGAGCAGTTCTTC. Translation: CASGAGGWRNEQFF. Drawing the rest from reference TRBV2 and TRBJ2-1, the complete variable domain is EPEVTQTPSHQVTQMGQEVILRCVPISNHLYFYWYRQILGQKVEFLVSFYNNEISEKSEIFDDQFSVERPDGSNFTLKIRSTKLEDSAMYFCASGAGGWRNEQFFGPGTRLTVL.

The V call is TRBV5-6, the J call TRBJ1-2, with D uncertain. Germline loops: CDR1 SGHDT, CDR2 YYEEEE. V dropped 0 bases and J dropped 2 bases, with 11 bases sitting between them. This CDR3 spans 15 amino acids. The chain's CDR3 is CASSLDRRMNYGYTF. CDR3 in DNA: TGTGCCAGCAGCTTGGATAGGAGGATGAACTATGGCTACACCTTC.

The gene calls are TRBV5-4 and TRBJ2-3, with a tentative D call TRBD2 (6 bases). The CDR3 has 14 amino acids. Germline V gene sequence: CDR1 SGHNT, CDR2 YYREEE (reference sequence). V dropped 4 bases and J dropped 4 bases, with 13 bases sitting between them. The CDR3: CASSPRRGPDTQYF. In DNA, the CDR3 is TGTGCCAGCAGCCCGAGGAGGGGACCAGATACGCAGTATTTT.

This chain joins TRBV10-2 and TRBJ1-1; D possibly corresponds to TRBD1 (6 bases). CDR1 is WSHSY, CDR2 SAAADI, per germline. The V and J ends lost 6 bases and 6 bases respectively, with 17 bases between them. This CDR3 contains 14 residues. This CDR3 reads CASRNRASGSEAFF. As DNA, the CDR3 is TGCGCCAGCAGGAACAGGGCCAGTGGGTCTGAAGCTTTCTTT.